Sequencing of this T cell receptor (beta chain) was carried out in a study of identical twins (dated by TCRdb to 2016 to 2018). Regarding the study in general: To test whether fetal clonotypes persist, this study deep-sequenced TCR alpha and beta repertoires from monozygotic twins, from unrelated adults of various ages, and from cord blood. To rule out contamination, replicate twin experiments were performed at different times with different library preparation protocols. Overall study results and their limits: Abundant cord blood beta clonotypes had fewer insertions, young adult naive repertoires showed a similar but weaker trend, and memory repertoires showed no such trend. Because the same donors could not be followed over many years, the conclusions depended on cross-sectional statistical analysis. A weaker excess of twin sharing was found in beta out-of-frame sequences because the signal-to-noise ratio was lowered by fewer shared sequences. Invariant T cells such as MAIT and iNKT could partly confound zero-insertion analyses, although diverse VJ usage argued against such confounding for most clonotypes. Compared with coincidental sharing between unrelated individuals, an excess of low generation-probability sequences was observed among out-of-frame TCR alpha sequences shared between twins. Recombination models systematically underestimated out-of-frame TCR alpha sharing in monozygotic twins but agreed with sharing between unrelated individuals.

A word on this clonotype: This clone's antigen is unknown. No per-base quality is available; no much larger clone lies one base away.

All donors were healthy Caucasians. The twin cohort comprised three pairs of female monozygotic twins, all aged about 18 to 30 years. CD4+ and CD8+ T cell populations were isolated with positive isolation kits from Invitrogen. Library construction relied on 5' RACE. Data came from an Illumina HiSeq 2000. A universal primer binding site was added through template switching, and the final cDNA carried a unique molecular identifier so that TCR cDNA molecules could be counted accurately. Specific primers in the conserved constant-segment region were used to synthesize first-strand cDNA for TCR alpha and beta chains. To control for contamination, each cDNA library was double barcoded with a SMART-Mk sample barcode plus Illumina barcodes. Two successive PCR steps introduced TruSeq adapter sequences along with Illumina sample barcodes. TCR alpha and beta cDNA libraries were sequenced on the Illumina HiSeq platform with custom primers. The study's own analysis went as follows. Unique molecular identifiers were extracted from raw reads with MiGEC, and CDR3 positions were determined with MiXCR. For each individual, recombination models were inferred using an EM algorithm with the repgenHMM and IGoR tools. Shared clonotype analysis was performed with the tcR package in R, normalizing sharing by the product of cloneset sizes. To study raw recombination without the effects of thymic and clonal selection, out-of-frame nonproductive sequences were analyzed. TCRdb redid the processing of the public reads, applying fastp at Q25 and MiXCR, and retained in-frame beta chains. Each CDR3 protein appears once, grouped with its most common genes and DNA. The V and J calls and clone size come from TCRdb's table, not from the authors' own analysis. For this sample there are approximately 210,000 distinct CDR3 sequences; around 15% appear just once. The top ten clones comprise 40% of the sample.

Sequences MNHEY (CDR1) and SVGAGI (CDR2) are obtained from the germline V gene. V is cut by 0 bases and J by 0 bases, and the space between the germline ends is 9 bases. CDR3 length: 15 amino acids, cysteine to phenylalanine. Only CDR3 DNA is held: 45 bases, read in frame from base 1. The sample was also reused in another study, on T cells expressing NK-cell markers. The second publication reports: Three sorted T-cell subsets (CD3+CD56+NKG2C+, CD3+CD56+NKG2C- and CD3+CD56-NKG2C+) from fewer than 10 donors had their TCR beta-chain repertoires profiled. Of the eight sequenced donors, seven were found to be HCMV-seropositive and one was found to be HCMV-seronegative. In several experiments an anti-gammadeltaTCR antibody was added to restrict sorting to alphabetaTCR-expressing T cells. For more than 5 donors, the dominant CD3+CD56+NKG2C+ clonotypes were among the top 10 CD8+ clonotypes and accounted for roughly 1.0-8% of CD8+ T cells. Those dominant clonotypes were again the most abundant among CD3+CD56-NKG2C+ cells in a handful of donors, at roughly 25-65%. Whether the expanded NKG2C-expressing T cell clones were specific for HCMV antigens was left unclear. All eight donors whose samples were sequenced were randomly selected healthy volunteers, three of them men and five women. HCMV serostatus was determined by detecting HCMV-specific IgG in serum with a commercial ELISA kit. Reads were demultiplexed and grouped by UMI with MIGEC, and clonotypes were assembled and quantified with MiTCR. Only TCR cDNA sequences supported by at least two reads were kept to exclude erroneous sequences. The tcR package was used for downstream repertoire analysis, and clonotypes were matched between fractions using CDR3 nucleotide sequence together with V segment. Antigen specificity was annotated against VDJdb with VDJmatch, allowing one amino acid substitution in CDR3.

The sequence came from a woman aged 18-29 years in good health. The rearranged segments are TRBV6-5 and TRBJ2-7; the D gene is possibly TRBD2, with 7 bases matching. The material sequenced was CD8+ T cells sorted from blood. The nucleotide sequence is TGTGCCAGCAGTTACTCAGGGGGGGTCTCCTACGAGCAGTACTTC. It codes for CASSYSGGVSYEQYF.